Included here is one T cell receptor beta chain sequence, with context. Antigen specificity is unknown. The sample originates from a study of siplizumab effects on memory and regulatory T cells. Study-wide findings and caveats: Whether the proliferating Tregs (from siplizumab cultures) were suppressive was not confirmed.

The protocol was immunoSEQ multiplex PCR, while the TCRdb copy is restricted to in-frame clones and leaves out a portion. The sample yields tens of thousands of clones, around 95% seen once. Sequenced: naive CD4+ T cells sorted from blood. This receptor was obtained from a human donor in good health.

CDR3 amino acids: CASSPDGTDTQYF. CDR3 bases: TGTGCCAGCAGCCCGGACGGCACAGATACGCAGTATTTT. This chain uses TRBV11-1 with TRBJ2-3; D unclear. The CDR3 has 13 residues. V was trimmed by 5 bases and J by 1 base, leaving 7 bases between them. Germline CDR1 SGHAT, CDR2 FQDESV (reference sequence).